The clone carrying this TCR beta chain was counted a single time. Its cognate antigen is unknown. This specimen comes from a study of cytomegalovirus exposure and HLA in healthy donors. Amplification used 60 Vbeta primers and 13 Jbeta primers. Using immunoSEQ multiplex PCR, the repertoire was profiled, and TCRdb retains in-frame clones only, with some absent. The repertoire holds some 140,000 clones, with more than 75% as singletons. V gave up 3 bases and J gave up 1 base, with 6 bases separating them. CDR1 is MGHDK and CDR2 is SYGVNS in the germline V gene. CDR3 length: 13 residues. Broader study findings: Within an earlier analysis, most TCR beta V segments proved productive either about 87% or about 30% of the time. For most TCR sequences rarity was the rule, although some public TCRs occurred in many donors. Altogether, about 160 TCR beta chains were recorded as cytomegalovirus-associated. Links to common viral pathogens appeared, in a later analysis, for several of the most significant clusters.

The receptor was derived from a female donor in good health and CMV-seronegative. Sequences were obtained from PBMCs. This chain uses TRBV25-1 with TRBJ1-1; no clear D gene. Written as DNA, the CDR3 is TGTGCCAGCAGTGACACAGCGAACACTGAAGCTTTCTTT. Its protein is CASSDTANTEAFF.